Reported below is one T cell receptor beta chain. Its cognate antigen has yet to be identified. Library construction relied on the immunoSEQ multiplex PCR assay. What TCRdb holds here is the immuneACCESS table cut down to in-frame rearrangements. Part of the clones is not present; checked against another copy, under half of the missing clones reflect an unresolved V gene, and the others are unexplained. The sample's records list under 200,000 clones. In total, the top ten clones hold roughly 2% of the sample. From a lookup of the germline V gene, CDR1 and CDR2 are MDHEN and SYDVKM. Its CDR3 holds 15 amino acids, cysteine through phenylalanine. The retained sequence is limited to the CDR3, 45 bases, with the frame set at the first base. V loses 5 bases of germline sequence and J loses 0 bases, and the interval between the two ends is 13 bases. This sample was taken from a study of control samples from healthy donors and cancer patients (dated by TCRdb to about 2020).

Recombination connected TRBV28 to TRBJ1-1; TRBD1 might be the D gene, on 5 matching bases. This sequence originates from a woman in her twenties or thirties in good health. The specimen sequenced was blood. The encoded CDR3 is CASSDPGMLNTEAFF. The sequenced DNA is TGTGCCAGCAGTGATCCAGGGATGTTGAACACTGAAGCTTTCTTT.